This TCR beta chain is drawn from a study of T-cell reconstitution after alpha-beta-depleted transplantation in children. Unique molecular identifiers were built into the TCRbeta library. MiXCR, applied by TCRdb to the PCR reads, yields one record per CDR3 protein. The sample has 100,000 to 150,000 distinct CDR3 sequences, under 25% seen once. Regarding the study as a whole: After transplant, at about two months, alpha-beta T cells were reportedly derived from several hundred expanded graft clones. Recipient T cells and thymic progenitors that survived gave rise to the high TCRbeta diversity observed at day 60 in some patients. T-cell numbers and diversity one year post-transplant derived largely from freshly generated T cells.

This clonotype was recorded at least ten times. Its specificity is not known. The CDR3 sequence is 14 residues long. Germline V gene data show CDR1 as DFQATT and CDR2 as SNEGSKA (reference sequence). Trimming took 5 bases from V and 0 from J; bases not matched to a gene: 6. Material: PBMCs, mostly from graft donor cells, obtained 180 days after TCRalphabeta/CD19-depleted stem cell transplant. The clonotype originates from a male patient aged 2-15 years who had a stem cell transplant for chronic granulomatous disease, so the T cells may come from the graft donor. This rearrangement joins TRBV20-1 to TRBJ2-7; 8 nucleotides align to TRBD2. For the CDR3, the DNA is TGCAGTGCTCCTCTAGCGGGCCACTCCTACGAGCAGTACTTC. Translating it yields CSAPLAGHSYEQYF.